These T cell receptor beta chains were read from a single sample in a study of Ad26.COV2.S vaccination and SARS-CoV-2 variants. Measured with immunoSEQ multiplex PCR; TCRdb has only the in-frame clones, and not every one. This table holds about 460,000 clones, 80% to 90% found once. Sequences were derived from peripheral blood, sampled in a trial of Ad26.COV2.S vaccine versus placebo. The receptors were sampled from a person aged 18 to 65 who received the Ad26.COV2.S COVID-19 vaccine or a placebo. Both conserved end residues are part of each CDR3. The D gene is left open where the match is weak. Size is stated for part of the rows, as once, few or many counts, or as a class when the clone is expanded.

CDR3 protein,CDR3 DNA,V gene,J gene,D gene,clone size
CAISESTGKNTGELFF,TGTGCCATCAGTGAGTCTACCGGAAAGAACACCGGGGAGCTGTTTTTT,TRBV10-3,TRBJ2-2,.,.
CASSYAIGIYGYTF,TGTGCCAGCAGTTATGCGATAGGAATCTATGGCTACACCTTC,TRBV6-2/TRBV6-3,TRBJ1-2,.,.
CASSLRGPSYEQYF,TGTGCCAGCAGCTTAAGGGGACCTTCCTACGAGCAGTACTTC,TRBV7-2,TRBJ2-7,.,.
CASSPAVYYEQYF,TGTGCCAGCAGTCCAGCGGTATACTACGAGCAGTACTTC,TRBV6-5,TRBJ2-7,.,.
CASSRSRTGHNEQYF,TGTGCCAGCAGCCGAAGCAGGACAGGGCATAACGAGCAGTACTTC,TRBV3-1/TRBV3-2,TRBJ2-7,TRBD1,.
CASSPIMGVRDTQYF,TGTGCCAGCAGCCCTATAATGGGGGTACGGGATACGCAGTATTTT,TRBV5-5,TRBJ2-3,.,.
CASSTSPNNEQFF,TGTGCCAGCAGCACAAGCCCCAACAATGAGCAGTTCTTC,TRBV7-2,TRBJ2-1,.,once
CASSLASPQDTQYF,TGTGCCAGCAGTTTAGCCAGCCCACAAGATACGCAGTATTTT,TRBV27,TRBJ2-3,.,.
CASSSPGGTGELFF,TGTGCCAGCAGTTCTCCAGGGGGCACCGGGGAGCTGTTTTTT,TRBV27,TRBJ2-2,TRBD1,.
CASSERTSGRDEQFF,TGTGCCAGCAGCGAACGGACTAGCGGGAGAGATGAGCAGTTCTTC,TRBV9,TRBJ2-1,TRBD2,.
CASSQRTSTDTQYF,TGCGCCAGCAGCCAAAGAACTAGCACAGATACGCAGTATTTT,TRBV5-1,TRBJ2-3,.,.
CASSRTGGSYNEQFF,TGTGCCAGCAGCCGTACGGGCGGATCCTACAATGAGCAGTTCTTC,TRBV7-2,TRBJ2-1,.,once
CASSYGREDEQYF,TGTGCCAGCTCATACGGCAGGGAAGACGAGCAGTACTTC,TRBV18,TRBJ2-7,.,.
CASSQGVPQLLNYGYTF,TGCGCCAGCAGCCAAGGCGTTCCACAGCTACTCAACTATGGCTACACCTTC,TRBV4-1,TRBJ1-2,.,.
CASREVTGSSTEAFF,TGTGCCAGCAGGGAGGTAACAGGGTCAAGCACTGAAGCTTTCTTT,TRBV28,TRBJ1-1,.,.
CASSHSGGTSNNEQFF,TGTGCCAGCAGCCACAGTGGTGGGACTAGTAACAATGAGCAGTTCTTC,TRBV9,TRBJ2-1,TRBD2,.
CASSWASVGRQETQYF,TGTGCCAGCTCATGGGCTAGCGTGGGGCGACAAGAGACCCAGTACTTC,TRBV18,TRBJ2-5,.,.
CASSHDQINQPQHF,TGTGCCAGCAGTCACGATCAGATCAATCAGCCCCAGCATTTT,TRBV6-5,TRBJ1-5,.,.
CASSLGATVNTEAFF,TGTGCCAGCAGCTTAGGTGCGACAGTTAACACTGAAGCTTTCTTT,TRBV7-9,TRBJ1-1,.,.
CASSVAITSGETQYF,TGTGCCAGCAGTGTTGCCATTACTAGCGGAGAGACCCAGTACTTC,TRBV2,TRBJ2-5,TRBD2,.
CASSQSSNQPQHF,TGCGCCAGCAGCCAAAGTAGCAATCAGCCCCAGCATTTT,TRBV4-1,TRBJ1-5,.,few
CASSSFRNTEAFF,TGTGCCAGCTCATCCTTCCGGAACACTGAAGCTTTCTTT,TRBV18,TRBJ1-1,.,.
CAWSRDRVTEAFF,TGTGCCTGGAGTCGGGACAGGGTGACTGAAGCTTTCTTT,TRBV30,TRBJ1-1,TRBD1,.
CASSRKGLTNEKLFF,TGTGCCAGCAGCAGAAAGGGGTTAACTAATGAAAAACTGTTTTTT,TRBV28,TRBJ1-4,.,.
CASSQDLSQSSGANVLTF,TGTGCCAGCAGCCAAGATCTTTCGCAGAGCTCTGGGGCCAACGTCCTGACTTTC,TRBV3-1/TRBV3-2,TRBJ2-6,.,.
CASSLPQDRRYGYTF,TGTGCCAGCAGTTTACCCCAGGACAGAAGGTATGGCTACACCTTC,TRBV6-5,TRBJ1-2,.,once
CASSPSGAGTSGNTIYF,TGTGCCAGCTCACCATCCGGAGCGGGGACCTCTGGAAACACCATATATTTT,TRBV18,TRBJ1-3,.,.
CATSRDGPSGPVNEQFF,TGTGCCACCAGCAGAGATGGTCCTAGCGGCCCTGTGAATGAGCAGTTCTTC,TRBV15,TRBJ2-1,TRBD2,few
CASSLGDRGGYGYTF,TGTGCCAGCTCACTCGGGGACAGGGGCGGCTATGGCTACACCTTC,TRBV18,TRBJ1-2,TRBD1,.
CASSLSTDTQYF,TGTGCCAGTAGTTTGTCTACCGATACGCAGTATTTT,TRBV19,TRBJ2-3,.,.
CASNIASGPNNEQFF,TGTGCCAGTAACATCGCAAGCGGGCCAAACAATGAGCAGTTCTTC,TRBV19,TRBJ2-1,.,.
CASSLRDGGFEQYF,TGCGCCAGCAGCTTACGGGACGGGGGGTTCGAGCAGTACTTC,TRBV5-1,TRBJ2-7,TRBD2,.
CASSRHSQGLYGYTF,TGTGCCAGCAGCCGCCACAGTCAGGGACTCTATGGCTACACCTTC,TRBV6-5,TRBJ1-2,.,few
CASSQDRSPGGGQFF,TGCGCCAGCAGCCAAGATCGGTCCCCCGGGGGCGGGCAGTTCTTC,TRBV4-1,TRBJ2-1,.,.
CASSTHRGGEKLFF,TGTGCCAGCAGCACCCACAGGGGGGGTGAAAAACTGTTTTTT,TRBV7-2,TRBJ1-4,TRBD1,.
CSAPVKTQYF,TGCAGTGCCCCAGTCAAAACCCAGTACTTC,TRBV20-1,TRBJ2-5,.,.
CASSVGGALQETQYF,TGTGCCAGCAGCGTAGGTGGGGCCCTCCAAGAGACCCAGTACTTC,TRBV9,TRBJ2-5,.,.
CASSQRLVVHEQFF,TGTGCCAGCAGCCAGAGACTAGTGGTCCATGAGCAGTTCTTC,TRBV3-1/TRBV3-2,TRBJ2-1,.,.
CASSLLGEEKLFF,TGTGCCAGCAGTTTATTGGGGGAGGAAAAACTGTTTTTT,TRBV27,TRBJ1-4,.,.
CASSYRRVDQPQHF,TGTGCCAGCAGTTACAGGAGGGTTGATCAGCCCCAGCATTTT,TRBV6-2/TRBV6-3,TRBJ1-5,.,.
CASSLGGQPNQPQHF,TGTGCCAGCAGCTTAGGTGGACAGCCCAATCAGCCCCAGCATTTT,TRBV7-2,TRBJ1-5,.,.
CASSQMGGETQYF,TGTGCCAGCAGCCAAATGGGAGGAGAGACCCAGTACTTC,TRBV3-1/TRBV3-2,TRBJ2-5,.,once
CASSLTTGAGGYTF,TGTGCCAGTAGCCTAACTACAGGGGCGGGGGGCTACACCTTC,TRBV19,TRBJ1-2,TRBD1,.
CASRRLAGSYEQYF,TGTGCCAGCAGGCGACTAGCGGGAAGCTACGAGCAGTACTTC,TRBV6-5,TRBJ2-7,TRBD2,.
CASSYQGSEQPQHF,TGTGCCAGCTCATACCAGGGTTCTGAGCAGCCCCAGCATTTT,TRBV18,TRBJ1-5,.,.
CASSPDRSTDTQYF,TGTGCCAGTAGCCCGGACAGGAGCACAGATACGCAGTATTTT,TRBV19,TRBJ2-3,TRBD1,.
CASSLRQGLNIQYF,TGTGCCAGCAGCTTGAGGCAGGGCTTAAACATTCAGTACTTC,TRBV5-6,TRBJ2-4,.,.